The 14 T cell receptor beta chains presented below share a single source sample, sequenced in a study of cytomegalovirus exposure and HLA in healthy donors. The PCR made use of 60 Vbeta and 13 Jbeta primers. TCRdb's copy holds only in-frame clones and misses some; the assay was immunoSEQ multiplex PCR. Of about 110,000 clones listed, approximately 15% are singletons. The material sequenced was PBMCs. Receptors originate from a woman between 18 and 29 years old in good health and CMV-seronegative.

The table lists this clone with a few counts. The V call is TRBV5-1, the J call TRBJ2-3, with TRBD2 matching 12 bases. The junction had 5 bases not matched to a gene; V was cut back by 3 bases and J by 0 bases. The CDR3 is made up of 17 amino acids. CDR1 and CDR2 (germline): SGHRS, YFSETQ. The CDR3 here is CASSSGGTSGSTDTQYF. The CDR3 DNA sequence: TGCGCCAGCAGCTCGGGTGGGACTAGCGGGAGCACAGATACGCAGTATTTT.

This clone was detected a few times. This CDR3 is CASSPVAGGFEQYF. In DNA form, the CDR3 reads TGTGCCAGCAGCCCGGTGGCAGGGGGCTTTGAGCAGTACTTC. The chain links TRBV7-8 to TRBJ2-7, with 8 positions matching TRBD1. CDR3 length equals 14 residues. The V segment lost 5 bases and the J segment 7 bases; nucleotides outside the gene matches: 10. Germline CDR1 and CDR2: SGHVS and FQNEAQ. The full variable domain, with the rest looked up from reference TRBV7-8 and TRBJ2-7, is GAGVSQSPRYKVAKRGQDVALRCDPISGHVSLFWYQQALGQGPEFLTYFQNEAQLDKSGLPSDRFFAERPEGSVSTLKIQRTQQEDSAVYLCASSPVAGGFEQYFGPGTRLTVT.

The V call is TRBV5-1, the J call TRBJ2-7, with 9 bases aligning to TRBD2. CDR3 length equals 15 residues. V lost 2 bases to trimming and J lost 1 base; unmatched junction nucleotides: 4. Germline lookup yields CDR1 SGHRS and CDR2 YFSETQ. The CDR3 DNA reads TGCGCCAGCAGCTTAGCGGGGGGCCTATCCTACGAGCAGTACTTC. Translating it yields CASSLAGGLSYEQYF.

The CDR3 reads CASSASSQGPVTDTQYF. DNA for the CDR3: TGTGCCAGCAGCGCATCGTCTCAGGGTCCCGTGACAGATACGCAGTATTTT. The rearrangement links TRBV9 to TRBJ2-3; D may be TRBD1 (5 bases). Looked up from germline, CDR1 is SGDLS and CDR2 is YYNGEE. V gave up 3 bases and J gave up 3 bases, with 20 bases separating them. The CDR3 has 17 amino acids.

The J gene is TRBJ1-1, the V gene TRBV30; D is unresolved. The germline gives CDR1 GTSNPN, CDR2 SVGIG (reference sequence). Trimming removed 0 bases from V and 0 bases from J, with 11 bases in between. This CDR3 region has 15 residues. CDR3 region: CAWSVLSVMNTEAFF. CDR3 DNA sequence: TGTGCCTGGAGTGTATTGAGTGTAATGAACACTGAAGCTTTCTTT.

In its sample, this clone was seen a few times. Within the sample, other DNA sequences also encode this same CDR3. The V and J genes are TRBV5-1 and TRBJ2-1; no definite D call. The CDR3 is made up of 11 amino acids. The germline CDR1 and CDR2 sequences are SGHRS and YFSETQ. Trimming cost V 0 bases and J 7 bases, with 2 bases left between them. The CDR3 nucleotides are TGCGCCAGCAGCTTGGCGAATGAGCAGTTCTTC. This sequence encodes CASSLANEQFF.

This clone came up a few times. The V and J genes are TRBV29-1 and TRBJ1-2; 8 bases align to TRBD1. From germline, CDR1 is SQVTM and CDR2 ANQGSEA. J was trimmed by 7 bases and V by 6 bases; bases with no gene match: 7. CDR3 length: 12 amino acids. CDR3 residues: CSVRTGMRGYTF. The CDR3 DNA is TGCAGCGTGAGGACAGGGATGCGTGGCTACACCTTC.

This sequence joins TRBV7-8 and TRBJ1-4, with 9 bases matching TRBD1. This CDR3 spans 15 amino acids. V lost 5 bases, J lost 8 bases, and 9 bases stayed unmatched. CDR1 and CDR2 from the germline V gene are SGHVS and FQNEAQ. CDR3 sequence reads: CASSSRRDRAEKLFF. CDR3 DNA sequence: TGTGCCAGCAGCAGCCGCCGGGACAGGGCGGAAAAACTGTTTTTT.

This clone was seen only a few times. V and J are TRBV2 and TRBJ2-6; TRBD1 is a possible D gene (5 bases). With 7 bases removed from V and 0 bases from J, the gap between germline ends came to 13 bases. Germline lookup yields CDR1 SNHLY and CDR2 FYNNEI. This CDR3 region has 16 residues. This chain's CDR3 is CASNGRAYSGANVLTF. The CDR3 nucleotides are TGTGCCAGCAACGGCAGGGCCTACTCTGGGGCCAACGTCCTGACTTTC. Based on the CDR3 plus reference TRBV2 and TRBJ2-6, the full variable domain is EPEVTQTPSHQVTQMGQEVILRCVPISNHLYFYWYRQILGQKVEFLVSFYNNEISEKSEIFDDQFSVERPDGSNFTLKIRSTKLEDSAMYFCASNGRAYSGANVLTFGAGSRLTVL.

This clone has a handful of counts. The chain has TRBV7-2 and TRBJ2-3, with D unclear. Looked up from germline, CDR1 is SGHTA and CDR2 is FQGNSA. V lost 5 bases to trimming and J lost 4 bases, with 16 bases between them. CDR3 length: 15 residues. CDR3 amino acids: CASSQVHHTSDTQYF. In DNA form, the CDR3 reads TGTGCCAGCAGCCAAGTTCACCATACTTCAGATACGCAGTATTTT.

This clone was counted a few times. This chain joins TRBV5-1 and TRBJ2-1; maybe TRBD2 (6 bases). CDR1 and CDR2 (germline): SGHRS, YFSETQ. Deletions cut 0 bases from V and 5 bases from J, with 18 bases between. This CDR3 contains 17 residues. CDR3 sequence (DNA): TGCGCCAGCAGCTTGGGGACTACCCTCACAGAACACAATGAGCAGTTCTTC. Its protein product is CASSLGTTLTEHNEQFF.

The V gene is TRBV29-1, the J gene TRBJ2-3, with 10 bases matching TRBD2. Germline V gives CDR1 SQVTM, CDR2 ANQGSEA. CDR3 length: 21 residues. Unmatched junction bases numbered 23, after V lost 5 bases and J lost 0 bases. In nucleotides, the CDR3 is TGCAGCGTTTGGGAGCGGGGGGGCCCGGGCCGATTATCGGATAGCACAGATACGCAGTATTTT. Encoded protein: CSVWERGGPGRLSDSTDTQYF.

This clone was seen more than once but under ten times. The chain carries TRBV5-1 and TRBJ2-7, with TRBD1 matching 9 bases. Germline CDR1 reads SGHRS; CDR2 reads YFSETQ. This CDR3 is 16 amino acids long. After removal of 6 bases from V and 5 bases from J, the junction contained 15 bases not matched to a gene. CDR3 loop: CASKNRDREGRNEQYF. In nucleotides, the CDR3 is TGCGCCAGCAAAAACCGGGACAGGGAGGGTCGGAACGAGCAGTACTTC.

Remarks on this clone: The CDR3 does not close with the conserved phenylalanine or tryptophan, likely indicating a read error. V and J are TRBV9 and TRBJ2-3; D gene unclear. Per the germline V gene, CDR1 is SGDLS and CDR2 is YYNGEE. V was trimmed by 4 bases and J by 1 base, leaving 10 bases between them. This CDR3 is 14 amino acids long. CDR3 amino acids: CASSPPEGTDTQYL. The CDR3 DNA reads as TGTGCCAGCAGCCCGCCAGAGGGCACAGATACGCAGTATTTG.